This T cell receptor beta chain was identified in a study of Ad26.COV2.S vaccination and SARS-CoV-2 variants. Points on this clone: Its antigen is currently unknown.

This sample's treatment: some 20 received Ad26.COV2.S at low or high dose, single or two shots; 5 received placebo; per-sample allocation not given. On day 63 after the first injection, vaccine and placebo recipients gave samples. The V and J ends lost 2 bases and 1 base, in that order; junction bases with no gene match: 1. This CDR3 comprises 15 residues. Per the germline V gene, CDR1 is LNHDA and CDR2 is SQIVND (reference sequence). General study findings and limits: Measures of TCR breadth and depth may have fallen short of total T cell responses. Considerable breadth of spike-specific CD8+ and CD4+ T cell responses has reportedly been documented following vaccination.

The method was immunoSEQ multiplex PCR; TCRdb's version includes in-frame clones alone and lacks a portion of them. The profile shows some 340,000 clones, about 86% of them singletons. The chain links TRBV19 to TRBJ1-4; 7 bases map to TRBD1. The material was peripheral blood, obtained in a trial of Ad26.COV2.S vaccine versus placebo. The TCR was taken from a person between 18 and 65 years old who received the Ad26.COV2.S COVID-19 vaccine or a placebo. The CDR3, as DNA: TGTGCCAGTAGTATAAGACAGGGAACTAATGAAAAACTGTTTTTT. Protein sequence: CASSIRQGTNEKLFF.